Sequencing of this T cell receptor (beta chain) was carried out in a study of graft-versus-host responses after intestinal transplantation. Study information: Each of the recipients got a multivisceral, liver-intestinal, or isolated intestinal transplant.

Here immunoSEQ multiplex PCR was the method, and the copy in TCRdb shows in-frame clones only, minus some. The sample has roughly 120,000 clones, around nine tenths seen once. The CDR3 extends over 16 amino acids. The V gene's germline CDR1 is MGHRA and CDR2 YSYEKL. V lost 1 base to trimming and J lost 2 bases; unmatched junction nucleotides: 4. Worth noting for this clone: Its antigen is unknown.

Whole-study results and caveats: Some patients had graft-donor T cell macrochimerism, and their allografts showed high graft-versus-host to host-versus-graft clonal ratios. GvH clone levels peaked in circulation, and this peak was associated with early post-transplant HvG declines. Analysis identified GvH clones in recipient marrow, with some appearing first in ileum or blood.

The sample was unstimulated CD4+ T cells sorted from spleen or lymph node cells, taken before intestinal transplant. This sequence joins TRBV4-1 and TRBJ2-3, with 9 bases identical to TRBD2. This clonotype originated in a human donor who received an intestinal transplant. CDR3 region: CASSQAASGNTDTQYF. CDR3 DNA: TGCGCCAGCAGCCAAGCGGCTAGCGGGAACACAGATACGCAGTATTTT.